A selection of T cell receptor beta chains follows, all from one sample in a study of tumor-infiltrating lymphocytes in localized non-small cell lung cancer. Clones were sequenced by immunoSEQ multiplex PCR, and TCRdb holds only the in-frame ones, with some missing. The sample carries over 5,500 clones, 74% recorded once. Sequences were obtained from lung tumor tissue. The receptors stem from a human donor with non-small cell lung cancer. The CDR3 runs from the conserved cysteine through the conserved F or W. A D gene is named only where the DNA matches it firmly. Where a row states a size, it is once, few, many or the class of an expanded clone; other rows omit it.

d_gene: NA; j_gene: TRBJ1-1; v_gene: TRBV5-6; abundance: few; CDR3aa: CASSFRVGRTEAFF; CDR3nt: TGTGCCAGCAGCTTCAGGGTAGGACGGACTGAAGCTTTCTTT
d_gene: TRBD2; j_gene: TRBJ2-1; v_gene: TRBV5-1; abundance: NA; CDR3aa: CASSQRLAGVTNEQFF; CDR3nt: TGCGCCAGCAGCCAACGACTAGCGGGAGTTACCAATGAGCAGTTCTTC
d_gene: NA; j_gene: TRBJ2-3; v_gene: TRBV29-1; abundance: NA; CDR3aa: CSVRAQTDTQYF; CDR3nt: TGCAGCGTTCGGGCCCAGACGGATACGCAGTATTTT
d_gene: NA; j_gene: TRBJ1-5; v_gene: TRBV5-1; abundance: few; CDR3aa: CASSLGGSRPQHF; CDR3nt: TGCGCCAGCAGCTTAGGCGGCTCGAGGCCCCAGCATTTT
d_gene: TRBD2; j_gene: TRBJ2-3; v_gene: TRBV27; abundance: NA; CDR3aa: CASSSWTSGGVDTQYF; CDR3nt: TGTGCCAGCAGTTCGTGGACTAGCGGGGGTGTGGATACGCAGTATTTT
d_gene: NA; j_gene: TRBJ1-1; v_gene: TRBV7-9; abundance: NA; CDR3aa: CASSLAWRSGPDTEAFF; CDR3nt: TGTGCCAGCAGCTTAGCATGGCGTTCAGGGCCCGACACTGAAGCTTTCTTT
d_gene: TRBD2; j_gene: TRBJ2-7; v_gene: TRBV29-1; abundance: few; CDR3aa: CSAIAGAYEQYF; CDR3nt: TGCAGCGCAATAGCGGGAGCCTACGAGCAGTACTTC
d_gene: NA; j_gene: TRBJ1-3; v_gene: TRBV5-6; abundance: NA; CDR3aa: CASSFKGAGNTIYF; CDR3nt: TGTGCCAGCAGCTTCAAAGGGGCTGGAAACACCATATATTTT
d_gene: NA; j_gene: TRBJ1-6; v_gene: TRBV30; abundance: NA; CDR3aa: CAWSVGGSRSPLHF; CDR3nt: TGTGCCTGGAGTGTAGGAGGGTCACGTTCACCCCTCCACTTT
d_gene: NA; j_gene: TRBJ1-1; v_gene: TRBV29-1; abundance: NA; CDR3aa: CSVGGVGGAFF; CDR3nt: TGCAGCGTTGGAGGGGTTGGTGGAGCTTTCTTT
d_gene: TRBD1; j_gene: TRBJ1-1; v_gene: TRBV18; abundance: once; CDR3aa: CASSPGQGAGTEAFF; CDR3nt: TGTGCCAGCTCACCAGGACAGGGGGCTGGCACTGAAGCTTTCTTT
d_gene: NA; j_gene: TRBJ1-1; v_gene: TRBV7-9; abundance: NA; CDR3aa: CASSLAGQRPEAFF; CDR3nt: TGTGCCAGCAGCTTAGCGGGCCAGAGACCTGAAGCTTTCTTT
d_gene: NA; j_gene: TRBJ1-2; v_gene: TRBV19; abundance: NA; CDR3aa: CASSGGGRDYGYTF; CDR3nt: TGTGCCAGTAGCGGAGGGGGGCGCGACTATGGCTACACCTTC
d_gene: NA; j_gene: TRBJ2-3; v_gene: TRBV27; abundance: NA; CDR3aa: CGGQGMSRSTGHTQYF; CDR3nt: TGTGGTGGCCAGGGGATGTCGCGGAGCACGGGGCATACGCAGTATTTT
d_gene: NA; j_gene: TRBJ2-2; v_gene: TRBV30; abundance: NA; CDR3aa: CAWRGRSNTGELFF; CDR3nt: TGTGCCTGGAGGGGACGATCGAACACCGGGGAGCTGTTTTTT
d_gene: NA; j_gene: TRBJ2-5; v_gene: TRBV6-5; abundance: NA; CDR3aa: CASRGRWGETQYF; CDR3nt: TGTGCCAGCAGGGGCAGGTGGGGGGAGACCCAGTACTTC
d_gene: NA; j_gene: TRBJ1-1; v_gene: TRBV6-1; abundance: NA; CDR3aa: CASSDSRAISQAFF; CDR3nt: TGTGCCAGCAGTGATAGCAGAGCCATATCCCAAGCTTTCTTT
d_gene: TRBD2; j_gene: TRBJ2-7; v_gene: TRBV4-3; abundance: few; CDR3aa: CASSRVLAGGSSYEQYF; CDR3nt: TGCGCCAGCAGCCGGGTCCTAGCGGGAGGGAGCTCCTACGAGCAGTACTTC
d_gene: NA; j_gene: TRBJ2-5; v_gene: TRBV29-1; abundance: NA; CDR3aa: CSAGMAQETQYF; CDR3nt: TGCAGCGCCGGAATGGCCCAAGAGACCCAGTACTTC
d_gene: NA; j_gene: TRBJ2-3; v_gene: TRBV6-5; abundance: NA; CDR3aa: CASSSKKDTQYF; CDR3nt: TGTGCCAGCAGTTCGAAGAAGGATACGCAGTATTTT
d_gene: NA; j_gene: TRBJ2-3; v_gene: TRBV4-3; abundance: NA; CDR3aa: CASSQLGVTDTQYF; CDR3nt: TGCGCCAGCAGCCAATTAGGGGTCACAGATACGCAGTATTTT
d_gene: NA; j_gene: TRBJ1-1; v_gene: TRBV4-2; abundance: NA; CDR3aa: CASSQDVGVRTEAFF; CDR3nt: TGTGCCAGCAGCCAAGACGTCGGGGTGCGAACTGAAGCTTTCTTT
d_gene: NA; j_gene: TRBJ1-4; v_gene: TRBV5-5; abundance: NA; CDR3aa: CASSGDLNEKLFF; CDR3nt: TGTGCCAGCAGCGGGGACCTAAATGAAAAACTGTTTTTT
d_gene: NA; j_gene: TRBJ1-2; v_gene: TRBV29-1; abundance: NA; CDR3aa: CSVEEGEDYGYTF; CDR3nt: TGCAGCGTTGAAGAAGGAGAGGACTATGGCTACACCTTC
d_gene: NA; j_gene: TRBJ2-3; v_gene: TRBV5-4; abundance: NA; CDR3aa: CASSLEGQSVTQYF; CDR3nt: TGTGCCAGCAGCTTGGAAGGGCAGTCAGTTACGCAGTATTTT
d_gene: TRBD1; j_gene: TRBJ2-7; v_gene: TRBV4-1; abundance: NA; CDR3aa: CASSQQTGSYEQYF; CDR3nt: TGCGCCAGCAGCCAACAGACAGGGTCCTACGAGCAGTACTTC
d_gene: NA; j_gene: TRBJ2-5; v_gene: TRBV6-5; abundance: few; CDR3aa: CATRARMAQYF; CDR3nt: TGTGCCACCAGAGCCCGTATGGCCCAGTACTTC
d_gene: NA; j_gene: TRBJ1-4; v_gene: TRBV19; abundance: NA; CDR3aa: CASSIGAATNEKLFF; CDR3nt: TGTGCCAGTAGTATCGGCGCTGCAACTAATGAAAAACTGTTTTTT
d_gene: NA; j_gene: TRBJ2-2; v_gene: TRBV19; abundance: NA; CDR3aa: CASSIWDANTGELFF; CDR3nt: TGTGCCAGTAGTATATGGGACGCGAACACCGGGGAGCTGTTTTTT
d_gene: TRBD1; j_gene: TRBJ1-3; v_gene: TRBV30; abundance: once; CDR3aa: CAWTWTGGNTIYF; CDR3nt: TGTGCCTGGACCTGGACAGGGGGAAACACCATATATTTT
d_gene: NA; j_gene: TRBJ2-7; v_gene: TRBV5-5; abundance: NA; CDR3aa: CASSLASTEVYF; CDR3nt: TGTGCCAGCAGCTTGGCCAGCACAGAGGTGTACTTC
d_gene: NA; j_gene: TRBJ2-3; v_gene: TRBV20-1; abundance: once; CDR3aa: CSARDGATQYF; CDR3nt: TGCAGTGCTAGAGACGGGGCTACGCAGTATTTT
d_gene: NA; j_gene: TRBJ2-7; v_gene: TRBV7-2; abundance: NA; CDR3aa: CASSFAQGPYEQYF; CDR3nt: TGTGCCAGCAGCTTCGCACAGGGCCCCTACGAGCAGTACTTC
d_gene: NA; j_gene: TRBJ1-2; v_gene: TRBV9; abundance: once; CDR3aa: CASSVKPRRGDGNYGYTF; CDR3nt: TGTGCCAGCAGCGTAAAGCCCCGGCGGGGCGACGGTAACTATGGCTACACCTTC
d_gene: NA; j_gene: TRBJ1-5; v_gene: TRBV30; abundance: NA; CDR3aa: CAWSVQSNQPQHF; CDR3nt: TGTGCCTGGAGTGTACAGAGCAATCAGCCCCAGCATTTT
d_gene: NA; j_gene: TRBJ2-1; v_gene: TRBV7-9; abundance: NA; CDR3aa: CASSSRDEQFF; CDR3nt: TGTGCCAGCAGCTCTAGAGATGAGCAGTTCTTC
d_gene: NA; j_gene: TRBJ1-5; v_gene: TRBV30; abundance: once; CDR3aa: CAWSVSGWYNQPQHF; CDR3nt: TGTGCCTGGAGTGTATCAGGGTGGTACAATCAGCCCCAGCATTTT
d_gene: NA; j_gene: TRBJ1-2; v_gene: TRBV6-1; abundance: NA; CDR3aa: CASSESTGSGYGYTF; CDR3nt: TGTGCCAGCAGTGAATCAACAGGGAGTGGTTATGGCTACACCTTC
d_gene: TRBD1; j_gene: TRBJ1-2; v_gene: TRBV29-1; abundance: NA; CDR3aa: CSVRQGPAGYGYTF; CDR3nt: TGCAGCGTTCGACAGGGCCCCGCCGGCTATGGCTACACCTTC
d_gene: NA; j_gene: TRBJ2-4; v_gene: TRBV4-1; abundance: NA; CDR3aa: CASSSRLGKNIQYF; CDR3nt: TGCGCCAGCAGCTCGCGGCTGGGCAAAAACATTCAGTACTTC
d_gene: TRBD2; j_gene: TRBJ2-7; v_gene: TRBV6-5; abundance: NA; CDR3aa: CASTPGRGGTYEQYF; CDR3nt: TGTGCCAGCACCCCCGGCCGGGGAGGGACCTACGAGCAGTACTTC
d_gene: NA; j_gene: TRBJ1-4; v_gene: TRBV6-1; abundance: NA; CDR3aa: CASGRGAANEKLFF; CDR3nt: TGTGCCAGCGGCCGGGGTGCTGCTAATGAAAAACTGTTTTTT
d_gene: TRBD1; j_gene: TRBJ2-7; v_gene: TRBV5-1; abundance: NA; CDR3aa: CASSLGTGGGPYEQYF; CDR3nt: TGCGCCAGCAGCTTGGGTACAGGGGGCGGACCCTACGAGCAGTACTTC
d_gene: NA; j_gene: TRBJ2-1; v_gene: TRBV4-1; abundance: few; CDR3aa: CASSQEESNEQFF; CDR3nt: TGCGCCAGCAGCCAGGAAGAGTCCAATGAGCAGTTCTTC
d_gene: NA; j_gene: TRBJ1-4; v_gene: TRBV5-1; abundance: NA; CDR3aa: CASSPSTAAAEKLFF; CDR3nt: TGCGCCAGCAGCCCATCGACAGCGGCGGCTGAAAAACTGTTTTTT
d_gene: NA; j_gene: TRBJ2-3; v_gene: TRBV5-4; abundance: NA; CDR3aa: CASSLYTSDTQYF; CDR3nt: TGTGCCAGCAGCTTGTACACTTCAGATACGCAGTATTTT
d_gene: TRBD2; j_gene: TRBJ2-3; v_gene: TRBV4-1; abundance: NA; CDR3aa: CASSNRETSGTDTQYF; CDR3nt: TGCGCCAGCAGTAATCGCGAGACTAGCGGGACGGATACGCAGTATTTT
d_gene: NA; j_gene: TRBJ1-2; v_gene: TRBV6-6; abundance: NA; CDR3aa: CASSYGQGGISVGYTF; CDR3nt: TGTGCCAGCAGTTACGGGCAAGGCGGTATCTCCGTAGGCTACACCTTC